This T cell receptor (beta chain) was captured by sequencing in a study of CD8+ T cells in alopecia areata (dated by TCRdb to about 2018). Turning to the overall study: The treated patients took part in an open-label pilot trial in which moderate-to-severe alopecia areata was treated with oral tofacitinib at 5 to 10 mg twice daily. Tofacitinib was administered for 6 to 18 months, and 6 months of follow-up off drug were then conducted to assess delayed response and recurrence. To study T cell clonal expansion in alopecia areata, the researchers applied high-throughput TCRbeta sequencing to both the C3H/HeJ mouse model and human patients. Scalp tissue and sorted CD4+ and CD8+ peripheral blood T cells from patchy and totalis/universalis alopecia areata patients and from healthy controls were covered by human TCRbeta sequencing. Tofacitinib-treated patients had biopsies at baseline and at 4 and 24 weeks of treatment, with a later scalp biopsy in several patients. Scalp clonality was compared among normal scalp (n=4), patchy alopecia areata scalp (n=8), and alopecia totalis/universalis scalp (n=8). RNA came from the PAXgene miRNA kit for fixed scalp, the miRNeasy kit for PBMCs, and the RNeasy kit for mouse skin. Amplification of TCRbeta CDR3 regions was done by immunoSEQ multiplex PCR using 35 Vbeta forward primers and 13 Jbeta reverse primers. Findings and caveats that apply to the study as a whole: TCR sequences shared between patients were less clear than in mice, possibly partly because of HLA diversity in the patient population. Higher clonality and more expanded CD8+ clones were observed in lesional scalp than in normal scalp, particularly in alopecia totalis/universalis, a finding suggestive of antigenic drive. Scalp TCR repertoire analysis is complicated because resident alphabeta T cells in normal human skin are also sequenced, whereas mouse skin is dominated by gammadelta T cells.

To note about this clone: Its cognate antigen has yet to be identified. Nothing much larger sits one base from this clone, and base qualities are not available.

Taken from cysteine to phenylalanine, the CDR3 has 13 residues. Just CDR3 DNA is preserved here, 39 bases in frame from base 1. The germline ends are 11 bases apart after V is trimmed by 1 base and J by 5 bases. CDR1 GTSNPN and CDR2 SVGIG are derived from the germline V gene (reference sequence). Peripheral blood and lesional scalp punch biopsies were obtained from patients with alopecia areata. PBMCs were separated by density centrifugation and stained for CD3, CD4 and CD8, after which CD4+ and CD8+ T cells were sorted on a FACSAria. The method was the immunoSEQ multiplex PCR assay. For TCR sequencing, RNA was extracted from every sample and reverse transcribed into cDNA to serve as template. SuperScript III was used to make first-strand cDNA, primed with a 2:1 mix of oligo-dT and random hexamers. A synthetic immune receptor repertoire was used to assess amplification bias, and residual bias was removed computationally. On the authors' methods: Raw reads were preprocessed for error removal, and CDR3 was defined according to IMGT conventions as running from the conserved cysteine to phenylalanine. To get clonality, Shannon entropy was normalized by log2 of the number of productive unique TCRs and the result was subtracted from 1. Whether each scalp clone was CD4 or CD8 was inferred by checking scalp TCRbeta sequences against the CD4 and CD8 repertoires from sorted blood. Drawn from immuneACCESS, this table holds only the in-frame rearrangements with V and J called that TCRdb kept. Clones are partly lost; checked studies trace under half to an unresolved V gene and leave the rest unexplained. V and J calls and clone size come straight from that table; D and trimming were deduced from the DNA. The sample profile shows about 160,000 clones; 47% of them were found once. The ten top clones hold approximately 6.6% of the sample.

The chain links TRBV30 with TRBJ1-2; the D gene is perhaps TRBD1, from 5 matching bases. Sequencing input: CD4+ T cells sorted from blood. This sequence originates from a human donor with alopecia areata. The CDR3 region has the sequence CAWSAGTAYGYTF. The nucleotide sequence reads TGTGCCTGGAGTGCCGGGACGGCTTATGGCTACACCTTC.